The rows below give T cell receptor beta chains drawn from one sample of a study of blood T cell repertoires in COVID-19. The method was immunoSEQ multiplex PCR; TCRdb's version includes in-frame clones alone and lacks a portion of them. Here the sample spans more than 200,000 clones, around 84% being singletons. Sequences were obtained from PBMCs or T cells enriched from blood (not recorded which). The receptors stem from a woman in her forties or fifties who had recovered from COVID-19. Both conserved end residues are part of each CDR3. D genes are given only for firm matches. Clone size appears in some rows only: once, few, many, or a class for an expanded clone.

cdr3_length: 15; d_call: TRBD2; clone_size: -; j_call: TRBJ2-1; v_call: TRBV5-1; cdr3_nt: TGCGCCAGCAGCTCGACTAGCGGGAGTCTAGTTGAGCAGTTCTTC; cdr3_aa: CASSSTSGSLVEQFF
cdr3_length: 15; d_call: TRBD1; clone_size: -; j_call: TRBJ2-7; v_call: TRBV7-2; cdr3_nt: TGTGCCAGCAGCTTAGGGGGACAGGGCTTCTACGAGCAGTACTTC; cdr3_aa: CASSLGGQGFYEQYF
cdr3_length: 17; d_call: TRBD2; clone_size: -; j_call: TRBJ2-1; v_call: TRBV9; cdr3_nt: TGTGCCAGCAGCGTAGATACTAGCGGGAGGGCCGGAAATGAGCAGTTCTTC; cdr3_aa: CASSVDTSGRAGNEQFF
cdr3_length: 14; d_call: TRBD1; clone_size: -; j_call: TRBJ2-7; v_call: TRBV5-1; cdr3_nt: TGCGCCAGCAGCCCAGGGACAGGGGGGCTCGAGCAGTACTTC; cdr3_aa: CASSPGTGGLEQYF
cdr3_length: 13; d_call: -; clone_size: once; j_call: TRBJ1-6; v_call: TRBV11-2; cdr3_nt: TGTGCCAGCAGCTTTTTGGAGGATTCACCCCTCCACTTT; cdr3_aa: CASSFLEDSPLHF
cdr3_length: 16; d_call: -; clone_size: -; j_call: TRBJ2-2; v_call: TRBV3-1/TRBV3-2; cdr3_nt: TGTGCCAGCAGCTCCCATCAAGGAGCGAGGACCGGGGAGCTGTTTTTT; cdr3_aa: CASSSHQGARTGELFF
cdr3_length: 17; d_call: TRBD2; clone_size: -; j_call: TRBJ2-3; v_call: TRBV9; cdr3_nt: TGTGCCAGCAGCCCACGACTAGCGGGAGGGCCGAAAGATACGCAGTATTTT; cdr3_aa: CASSPRLAGGPKDTQYF
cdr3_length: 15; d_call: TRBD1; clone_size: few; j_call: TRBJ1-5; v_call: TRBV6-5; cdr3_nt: TGTGCCAGCAGTAGACAGGGTAGGAGCAATCAGCCCCAGCATTTT; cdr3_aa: CASSRQGRSNQPQHF
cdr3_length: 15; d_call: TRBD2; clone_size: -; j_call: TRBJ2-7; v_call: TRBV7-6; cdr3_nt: TGTGCCAGCAGGTTAGTCGCTAGCGGTACCTACGAGCAGTACTTC; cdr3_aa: CASRLVASGTYEQYF
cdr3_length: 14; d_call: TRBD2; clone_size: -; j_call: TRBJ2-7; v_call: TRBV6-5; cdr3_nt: TGTGCCAGCAGGACTAGCGGGAGCTCCTACGAGCAGTACTTC; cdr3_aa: CASRTSGSSYEQYF
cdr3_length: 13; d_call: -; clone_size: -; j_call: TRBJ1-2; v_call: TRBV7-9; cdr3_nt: TGTGCCACCCACAACCCCCGCAACTATGGCTACACCTTC; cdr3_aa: CATHNPRNYGYTF
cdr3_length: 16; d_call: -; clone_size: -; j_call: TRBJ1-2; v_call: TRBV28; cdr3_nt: TGTGCCAGCAGTTTCGGCAGGGTAATGACTAACTATGGCTACACCTTC; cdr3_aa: CASSFGRVMTNYGYTF
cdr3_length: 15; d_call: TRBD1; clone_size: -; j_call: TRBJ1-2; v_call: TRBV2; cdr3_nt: TGTGCCAGCAGTGAAGCACAAGGGACAGGGTACGGCTACACCTTC; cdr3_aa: CASSEAQGTGYGYTF
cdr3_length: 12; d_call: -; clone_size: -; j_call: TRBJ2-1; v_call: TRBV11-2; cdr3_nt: TGTGCCAGCAGCCCCCGTTTGGGAGGGCAGTTCTTC; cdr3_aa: CASSPRLGGQFF
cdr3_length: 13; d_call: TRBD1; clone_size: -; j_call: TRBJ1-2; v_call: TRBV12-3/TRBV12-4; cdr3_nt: TGTGCCAGCAGTACAGGGGTAGGCTATGGCTACACCTTC; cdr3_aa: CASSTGVGYGYTF
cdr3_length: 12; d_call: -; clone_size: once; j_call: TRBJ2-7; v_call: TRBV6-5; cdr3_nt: TGTGCCAGCAGGCAGACTAGTTCCGAGCAGTACTTC; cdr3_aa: CASRQTSSEQYF
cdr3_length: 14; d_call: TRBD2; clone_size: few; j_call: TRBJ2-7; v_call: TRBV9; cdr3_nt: TGTGCCAGCAGCGTAGGCCGGGAGGGATACGAGCAGTACTTC; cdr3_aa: CASSVGREGYEQYF
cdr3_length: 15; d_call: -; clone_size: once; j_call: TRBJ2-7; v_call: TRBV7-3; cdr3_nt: TGTGCCAGCAGCTTATCCCGGGAGTCCTCCCACGAGCAGTACTTC; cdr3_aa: CASSLSRESSHEQYF
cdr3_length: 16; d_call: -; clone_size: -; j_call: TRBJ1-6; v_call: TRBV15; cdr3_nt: TGTGCCACCAGGCAGGCGGAGCGGCGGGATAATTCACCCCTCCACTTT; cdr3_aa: CATRQAERRDNSPLHF
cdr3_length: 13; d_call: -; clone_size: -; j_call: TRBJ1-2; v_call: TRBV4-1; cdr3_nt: TGCGCCAGCAGCCAAAGCGGGGGCTATGGCTACACCTTC; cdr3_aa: CASSQSGGYGYTF
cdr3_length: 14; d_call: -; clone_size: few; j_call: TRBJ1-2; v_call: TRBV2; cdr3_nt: TGTGCCAGCAGTATGTCGGGGTCAGGGGATGGCTACACCTTC; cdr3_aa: CASSMSGSGDGYTF
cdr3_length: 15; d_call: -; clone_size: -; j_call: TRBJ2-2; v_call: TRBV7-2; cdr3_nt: TGTGCCAGCAGCTTTAGGGACACACACACCGGGGAGCTGTTTTTT; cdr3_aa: CASSFRDTHTGELFF
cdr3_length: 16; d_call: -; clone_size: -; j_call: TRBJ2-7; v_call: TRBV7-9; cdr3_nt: TGTGCCAGCAGCTCTACACGGACAGATACGACCTACGAGCAGTACTTC; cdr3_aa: CASSSTRTDTTYEQYF
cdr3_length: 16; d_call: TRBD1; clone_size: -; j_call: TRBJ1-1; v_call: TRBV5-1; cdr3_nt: TGCGCCAGCAGCGATGGACAGGGCCTTCTTGGCACTGAAGCTTTCTTT; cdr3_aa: CASSDGQGLLGTEAFF
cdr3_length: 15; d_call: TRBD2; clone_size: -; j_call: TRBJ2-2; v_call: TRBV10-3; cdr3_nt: TGTGCCATCAGGACAGCGGGAGGTGGGACCGGGGAGCTGTTTTTT; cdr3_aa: CAIRTAGGGTGELFF
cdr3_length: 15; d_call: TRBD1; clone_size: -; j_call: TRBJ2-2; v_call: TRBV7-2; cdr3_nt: TGTGCCAGCAGCGACAAAAGGACAGGGCCCGGGGAGCTGTTTTTT; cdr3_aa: CASSDKRTGPGELFF
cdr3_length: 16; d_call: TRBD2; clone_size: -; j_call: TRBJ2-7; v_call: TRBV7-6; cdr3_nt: TGTGCCAGCAGCTCCCTAGCGGGGGAACGCCCTGGCGAGCAGTACTTC; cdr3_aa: CASSSLAGERPGEQYF
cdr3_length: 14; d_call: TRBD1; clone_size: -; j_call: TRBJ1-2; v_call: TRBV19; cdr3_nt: TGTGCCAGTACAGGGACAGCAGCTAACTATGGCTACACCTTC; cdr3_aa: CASTGTAANYGYTF
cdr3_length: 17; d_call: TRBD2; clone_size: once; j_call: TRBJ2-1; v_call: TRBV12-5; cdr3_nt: TGTGCTAGTGGTTTACCGACCGGGACTAGCATTTACAATGAGCAGTTCTTC; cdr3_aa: CASGLPTGTSIYNEQFF
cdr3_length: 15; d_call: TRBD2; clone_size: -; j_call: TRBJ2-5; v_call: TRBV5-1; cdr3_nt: TGCGCCAGCAGCTCCGGACTAGCGGGATTGGAGACCCAGTACTTC; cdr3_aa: CASSSGLAGLETQYF
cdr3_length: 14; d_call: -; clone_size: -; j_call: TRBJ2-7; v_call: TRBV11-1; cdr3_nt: TGTGCCAGCAGCTTACCGGGGACTTCCTACGAGCAGTACTTC; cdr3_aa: CASSLPGTSYEQYF